These 8 T cell receptor beta chains came from one sample sequenced in a study of vaccination effects on CD4 cells after COVID-19. The antigens for these receptors are not known. Antigen-specific CD4+ T cell clonotypes were called by their expansion after viral peptide-pool culture in ViraFEST. CD4+ T cell isolation took place after about nine days of culture. Negative nucleocapsid antibody tests before and after vaccination confirmed no previous SARS-CoV-2 infection. The assay was immunoSEQ multiplex PCR, and TCRdb's table has in-frame clones only and misses some. The profile shows roughly 67,000 clones, about four fifths of them singletons. Sequences were derived from CD4+ T cells from PBMCs cultured with SARS-CoV-2 spike peptides, sampled before COVID-19 vaccination. The receptors here all came from a human donor who received a COVID-19 vaccine.

This clone has only one observation. The chain couples TRBV5-8 to TRBJ2-3; D possibly matches TRBD1 or TRBD2 (6 bases each). V lost 7 bases and J lost 0, with 24 bases in between. The CDR3 is 18 amino acids. Germline V gene sequence: CDR1 SGHTS, CDR2 YDEGEE. DNA of the CDR3: TGTGCCAGCCCCTTTACCCCCCTTTCGGGGGCTAGCACAGATACGCAGTATTTT. Its protein is CASPFTPLSGASTDTQYF.

The V call is TRBV11-2, the J call TRBJ1-5, with a weak D call TRBD1 (6 bases). In germline, CDR1 is SGHAT, CDR2 FQNNGV. The CDR3 loop spans 14 amino acids. Trimming stripped 5 bases from V and 4 bases from J, with 12 bases between. The CDR3 sequence: CASSLGQLNQPQHF. The CDR3 DNA reads as TGTGCCAGCAGCCTAGGACAGTTGAATCAGCCCCAGCATTTT.

Here the CDR3 DNA reads TGTGCCAGCAGTGAGCCCCCAGGGGCTAGCAATCAGCCCCAGCATTTT. This sequence encodes CASSEPPGASNQPQHF. The V gene is TRBV2, the J gene TRBJ1-5; D possibly corresponds to TRBD1 (6 bases). V gave up 3 bases and J gave up 0 bases, with 12 bases separating them. This CDR3 contains 16 residues. Germline CDR1 and CDR2: SNHLY and FYNNEI.

The sample holds a few counts of this clone. The chain recombines TRBV24-1 with TRBJ1-2; D unresolved. Trimming left V 4 bases short and J 6 bases short, with 11 bases between. The CDR3 totals 13 residues. CDR1 and CDR2 (germline): KGHDR, SFDVKD. CDR3 residues: CATSESWEDGYTF. The CDR3 nucleotides read TGTGCCACCAGTGAATCTTGGGAGGATGGCTACACCTTC.

The chain employs TRBV5-1 and TRBJ2-2; 7 positions match TRBD1. Germline V gene lookup returns CDR1 SGHRS and CDR2 YFSETQ. The trim removed 0 bases at V and 6 bases at J, leaving 5 bases unmatched. The CDR3 has 15 residues. CDR3 sequence (DNA): TGCGCCAGCAGCTTGGGGACAGGAGCACCCGGGGAGCTGTTTTTT. Amino acid sequence: CASSLGTGAPGELFF.

CDR3 sequence (DNA): TGTGCCAGCAGGCGACTAGCGGGGGCGGACACCGGGGAGCTGTTTTTT. Its translation is CASRRLAGADTGELFF. This sequence joins TRBV2 and TRBJ2-2; 12 bases fit TRBD2. With V trimmed by 6 bases and J by 3 bases, 5 bases remained unmatched. CDR1 is SNHLY, CDR2 FYNNEI, per germline. The CDR3 totals 16 residues. The full variable domain, rest sourced from reference TRBV2 and TRBJ2-2, is EPEVTQTPSHQVTQMGQEVILRCVPISNHLYFYWYRQILGQKVEFLVSFYNNEISEKSEIFDDQFSVERPDGSNFTLKIRSTKLEDSAMYFCASRRLAGADTGELFFGEGSRLTVL.

This sequence joins TRBV27 and TRBJ2-6; unclear D gene. Germline V CDR1 and CDR2: MNHEY, SMNVEV (reference sequence). Deletions cut 3 bases from V and 0 bases from J, with 6 bases between. The CDR3 length is 15 residues. The CDR3 reads CASSFWGSGANVLTF. CDR3 coding DNA: TGTGCCAGCAGTTTCTGGGGCTCTGGGGCCAACGTCCTGACTTTC. The whole variable domain, filled in from reference TRBV27 and TRBJ2-6, reads EAQVTQNPRYLITVTGKKLTVTCSQNMNHEYMSWYRQDPGLGLRQIYYSMNVEVTDKGDVPEGYKVSRKEKRNFPLILESPSPNQTSLYFCASSFWGSGANVLTFGAGSRLTVL.

The chain links TRBV7-2 to TRBJ2-1, with 7 bases identical to TRBD2. Germline loops: CDR1 SGHTA, CDR2 FQGNSA. The CDR3 runs 15 residues. After removal of 5 bases from V and 8 bases from J, the junction contained 12 bases not matched to a gene. For the CDR3, the DNA is TGTGCCAGCAGCCCCACTAGCGTGGGATTCGATGAGCAGTTCTTC. Translation gives CASSPTSVGFDEQFF.